The 19 T cell receptor beta chains given below trace back to one sample, sequenced in a study of beta chain features in type 1 diabetes. General study points: Type 1 diabetes patients had TCRB CDR3s that were shorter (moderately but significantly so) in all four CD4+ subsets.

The antigens for these receptors are not known. Isolated RNA was reverse transcribed in full, so expressed TCRB transcripts were sequenced. The repertoire was sequenced with immunoSEQ multiplex PCR; TCRdb's copy has only in-frame clones and lacks some. The sample records some 350,000 clones, 9.6% being singletons. The sequenced material came from central memory CD4+ T cells from blood. The receptors come from a man aged 25-45 years with type 1 diabetes.

This clone has a handful of counts. The gene calls are TRBV7-2 and TRBJ2-4, with 7 bases fitting TRBD1. CDR1 and CDR2 from the germline V gene are SGHTA and FQGNSA. There are 15 residues in the CDR3. The V gene end was trimmed by 5 bases and the J gene end by 7 bases; junction bases not matched to a gene: 11. The CDR3 loop is CASSPPGQSWNIQYF. CDR3 DNA sequence: TGTGCCAGCAGCCCACCGGGACAGAGTTGGAACATTCAGTACTTC.

The chain couples TRBV4-1 to TRBJ2-1; D is perhaps TRBD2 (5 bases). The CDR3 length is 16 residues. The V gene's germline CDR1 is MGHRA and CDR2 YSYEKL. V lost 1 base, J lost 0 bases, and 10 bases lay in between. The CDR3 bases are TGCGCCAGCAGCCAAGTGTATACTAGCTCCTACAATGAGCAGTTCTTC. This translates into CASSQVYTSSYNEQFF.

This clone occurred a few times. The chain recombines TRBV6-5 with TRBJ1-5; D is unresolved. Between the trimmed V and J ends, which lost 5 bases and 3 bases, there was a span of 11 bases. The germline V gene encodes CDR1 MNHEY and CDR2 SVGAGI. The CDR3 runs to 14 residues. The CDR3 region has the DNA TGTGCCAGCAGTGAAGACCCCTTCAATCAGCCCCAGCATTTT. Protein sequence: CASSEDPFNQPQHF.

Ten or more counts support this clone. CDR3 nucleotide sequence: TGTGCTAGTGGTCCCGCTAATGCGGAGACCCAGTACTTC. Protein product: CASGPANAETQYF. V gene TRBV12-5 combines with J gene TRBJ2-5, with D hard to call. Germline CDR1 is LGHNT and CDR2 is FRNRAP. V was clipped by 5 bases and J by 5 bases, with 12 bases between them. The CDR3 runs to 13 residues.

The chain couples TRBV5-4 to TRBJ2-3; TRBD2 matches at 15 bases. Germline CDR1 reads SGHNT; CDR2 reads YYREEE (reference sequence). The CDR3 contains 18 residues. J gave up 3 bases and V 5 bases, and 10 bases lay outside the gene matches. DNA for the CDR3: TGTGCCAGCAGTCTCGGACTAGCGGGAGGGCTGGGGACAGATACGCAGTATTTT. The encoded protein is CASSLGLAGGLGTDTQYF.

The chain carries TRBV19 and TRBJ1-3, with 8 nucleotides matching TRBD1. The germline V gene encodes CDR1 LNHDA and CDR2 SQIVND (reference sequence). This CDR3 is 14 amino acids long. Trimming removed 6 bases from V and 1 base from J; junction bases left unmatched: 2. CDR3 nucleotides: TGTGCCAGTAGCCAGGGGGCATCTGGAAACACCATATATTTT. Its protein is CASSQGASGNTIYF.

The rearrangement links TRBV10-3 to TRBJ2-3; 11 bases agree with TRBD2. The germline gives CDR1 ENHRY, CDR2 SYGVKD. V lost 6 bases, J lost 0 bases, and 8 bases stayed unmatched. The CDR3 spans 17 residues. Here the CDR3 reads CAIRGLAESSSTDTQYF. In DNA form, the CDR3 reads TGTGCCATCAGGGGACTAGCGGAAAGTTCTAGCACAGATACGCAGTATTTT.

The chain combines TRBV28 with TRBJ2-6, with D unresolved. With 3 bases removed from V and 0 bases from J, the gap between germline ends came to 6 bases. Germline assignment: CDR1 MDHEN and CDR2 SYDVKM. CDR3 length equals 15 residues. The CDR3 region is CASSFEHSGANVLTF. The CDR3 DNA reads TGTGCCAGCAGTTTTGAGCACTCTGGGGCCAACGTCCTGACTTTC.

This clone was seen only a few times. The chain has TRBV4-1 and TRBJ2-1, with TRBD2 matching over 7 bases. This CDR3 has 19 amino acids. V shed 2 bases and J 4 bases; nucleotides not matched to a gene: 17. The germline gives CDR1 MGHRA, CDR2 YSYEKL. The CDR3 sequence is CASSQRAKVGASGYNEQFF. The CDR3 coding sequence is TGCGCCAGCAGCCAAAGGGCAAAGGTCGGGGCTAGCGGATACAATGAGCAGTTCTTC.

This clone was seen only a few times. The genes are TRBV7-9 and TRBJ2-6, with a weak D call TRBD1 (5 bases). CDR1 SEHNR and CDR2 FQNEAQ come from the germline V gene (reference sequence). This CDR3 region has 15 residues. With 6 bases removed from V and 0 bases from J, the gap between germline ends came to 9 bases. The CDR3 DNA sequence: TGTGCCAGCAGTGACAGAAGCTCTGGGGCCAACGTCCTGACTTTC. Protein: CASSDRSSGANVLTF.

This clone has more than one count but fewer than ten. V is TRBV19 and J is TRBJ1-1; a weak D match, TRBD1 (6 bases). This CDR3 is built from 16 residues. Germline loops: CDR1 LNHDA, CDR2 SQIVND (reference sequence). The V gene lost 3 bases and the J gene lost 0 bases, with 14 bases spanning the gap. Here the CDR3 reads CASSIGGGTLNTEAFF. The CDR3 DNA follows: TGTGCCAGTAGTATTGGCGGGGGGACACTGAACACTGAAGCTTTCTTT.

The J gene is TRBJ2-4, the V gene TRBV9; a weak D match, TRBD2 (5 bases). CDR1 is SGDLS, CDR2 YYNGEE, per germline. CDR3 length equals 12 residues. With 2 bases removed from V and 9 bases from J, the gap between germline ends came to 9 bases. DNA of the CDR3: TGTGCCAGCAGCGTGAGAGGAGGCATTCAGTACTTC. Its translation is CASSVRGGIQYF.

Comment on this clone: Other nucleotide sequences from this sample produce the same CDR3. V is TRBV10-2 and J is TRBJ2-1; 9 bases line up with TRBD2. Germline V lookup: CDR1 WSHSY, CDR2 SAAADI. J gave up 1 base and V 2 bases, and 0 bases lay outside the gene matches. This CDR3 has 15 residues. CDR3 sequence (DNA): TGCGCCAGCAGTGAGACTAGCGGGTCCTACAATGAGCAGTTCTTC. Its translation is CASSETSGSYNEQFF.

This clone was counted between two and nine times. This rearrangement joins TRBV6-6 to TRBJ2-7; the D call may be TRBD1 or TRBD2 (5 bases each). Trimming shortened V by 8 bases and J by 0 bases, and 17 bases separated the two germline ends. This CDR3 region has 15 residues. Germline CDR1 and CDR2: MNHNY and SVGAGI (reference sequence). In nucleotides, the CDR3 is TGTGCCAGCGGCCGGGTGGGGACGAACTCCTACGAGCAGTACTTC. This gives the protein CASGRVGTNSYEQYF.

This clone occurred a few times. The genes are TRBV7-2 and TRBJ2-5; D perhaps matches TRBD2 (6 bases). The CDR3 is made up of 14 amino acids. Germline-derived CDR1 and CDR2 are SGHTA and FQGNSA. V dropped 2 bases and J dropped 5 bases, with 12 bases sitting between them. CDR3 amino acids: CASSLRLVGETQYF. In DNA form, the CDR3 reads TGTGCCAGCAGCTTACGACTAGTAGGGGAGACCCAGTACTTC. The whole variable domain, filled in from reference TRBV7-2 and TRBJ2-5, reads GAGVSQSPSNKVTEKGKDVELRCDPISGHTALYWYRQSLGQGLEFLIYFQGNSAPDKSGLPSDRFSAERTGGSVSTLTIQRTQQEDSAVYLCASSLRLVGETQYFGPGTRLLVL.

A few counts support this clone. The chain couples TRBV2 to TRBJ1-1; D call uncertain. Germline loops: CDR1 SNHLY, CDR2 FYNNEI. V was clipped by 7 bases and J by 1 base, with 13 bases between them. The CDR3 is made up of 14 amino acids. The CDR3 here is CASTDRSENTEAFF. Here the CDR3 DNA reads TGTGCCAGCACCGACCGGTCGGAGAACACTGAAGCTTTCTTT. The full variable domain, in which reference TRBV2 and TRBJ1-1 provide the parts outside the CDR3, is EPEVTQTPSHQVTQMGQEVILRCVPISNHLYFYWYRQILGQKVEFLVSFYNNEISEKSEIFDDQFSVERPDGSNFTLKIRSTKLEDSAMYFCASTDRSENTEAFFGQGTRLTVV.

This clone was counted a few times. The CDR3 protein is CASSQWASGRYSSTGELFF. In nucleotides, the CDR3 is TGCGCCAGCAGCCAATGGGCTAGCGGGAGGTACAGCAGTACCGGGGAGCTGTTTTTT. The rearrangement uses TRBV4-1 and TRBJ2-2; TRBD2 matches 11 bases. The germline CDR1 and CDR2 sequences are MGHRA and YSYEKL. V trimming: 2 bases; J trimming: 5 bases; junction bases outside the gene matches: 13. The CDR3 covers 19 residues.

V and J are TRBV6-4 and TRBJ1-2; maybe TRBD1 (6 bases). Germline CDR1 MRHNA, CDR2 SNTAGT. The CDR3 runs 16 residues. Trimming removed 6 bases at V and 4 bases at J, with 21 bases between. The CDR3 is CASSRDWTERIYGYTF. The CDR3 region has the DNA TGTGCCAGCAGCCGGGACTGGACAGAAAGGATCTATGGCTACACCTTC.

This clone came up a few times. The chain employs TRBV5-4 and TRBJ2-3; D is undetermined. The CDR3 contains 14 residues. Germline CDR1 and CDR2: SGHNT and YYREEE (reference sequence). The V gene lost 0 bases and the J gene lost 2 bases, with 7 bases spanning the gap. The DNA for the CDR3 is TGTGCCAGCAGCTTGGATGTTTTCACAGATACGCAGTATTTT. It is translated as CASSLDVFTDTQYF.